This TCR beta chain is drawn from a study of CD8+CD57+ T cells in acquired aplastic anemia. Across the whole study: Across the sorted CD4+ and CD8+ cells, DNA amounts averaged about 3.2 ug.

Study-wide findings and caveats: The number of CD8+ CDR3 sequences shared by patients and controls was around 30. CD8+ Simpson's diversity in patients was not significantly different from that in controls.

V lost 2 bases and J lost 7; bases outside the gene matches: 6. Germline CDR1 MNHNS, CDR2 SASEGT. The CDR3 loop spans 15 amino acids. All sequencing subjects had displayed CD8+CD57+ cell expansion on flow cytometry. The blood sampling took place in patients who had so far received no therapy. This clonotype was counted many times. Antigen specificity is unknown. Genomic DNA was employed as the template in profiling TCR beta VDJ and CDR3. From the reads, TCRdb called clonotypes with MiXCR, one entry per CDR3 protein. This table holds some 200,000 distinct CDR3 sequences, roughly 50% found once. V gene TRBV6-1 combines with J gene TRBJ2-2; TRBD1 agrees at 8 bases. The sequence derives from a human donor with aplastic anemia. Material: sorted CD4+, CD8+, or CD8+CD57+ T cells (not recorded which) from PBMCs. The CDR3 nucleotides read TGTGCCAGCAGTGAACAGGGGGCTATCTACGGGGAGCTGTTTTTT. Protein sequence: CASSEQGAIYGELFF.